This entry describes one TCR beta chain. Antigen specificity is unknown. These data originate in a study of CD8+CD57+ T cells in acquired aplastic anemia. TCR beta VDJ and CDR3 profiling used genomic DNA as template. A single record per CDR3 protein comes from TCRdb applying MiXCR to the reads. Of just over 200,000 distinct CDR3 sequences listed, 50% to 70% are singletons. This CDR3 is 14 amino acids long. V shed 3 bases, J shed 6 bases, and the junction held 7 bases outside the gene matches. The germline gives CDR1 SGDLS, CDR2 YYNGEE. Before being chosen for sequencing, patients had shown CD8+CD57+ cell expansion by flow cytometry. As a group, the patients uniformly had severe acquired aplastic anemia. Patients had received no therapy at the time of blood sampling. Overall study results and limits: The number of CD8+ CDR3 sequences shared by patients and controls was 25 to 35.

Sequenced input: sorted CD4+, CD8+, or CD8+CD57+ T cells (not recorded which) from PBMCs. V gene TRBV9 combines with J gene TRBJ2-5; TRBD1 matches 8 bases. The clonotype was recovered from a human donor with aplastic anemia. For the CDR3, the DNA is TGTGCCAGCAGCGCGTCGGGACAGGAAAAGACCCAGTACTTC. Its translation is CASSASGQEKTQYF.